The 28 T cell receptor beta chains below come from one sample, sequenced in a study of T-cell reconstitution after alpha-beta-depleted transplantation in children (dated by TCRdb to about 2016). Libraries were prepared through PCR. Sequencing was performed on an Illumina HiSeq 2500. Molecular barcoding was employed in the preparation of TCR libraries, with unique molecular identifiers being used to normalize TCRbeta repertoire quantification. TCRdb applied fastp at Q25 and MiXCR to the public reads, then kept only in-frame beta chains. Entries that share a CDR3 protein sequence are merged under the most common genes and DNA. The sample contains 300,000 to 400,000 distinct CDR3 sequences, about 17% of them found a single time. The ten largest clones take up about 41% of the sample. Explained via the paper, the treatment or condition label denotes: allogeneic hematopoietic cell transplantation with graft depleted of TCRalphabeta T cells and CD19 B cells.

This specimen was PBMCs, mostly from graft donor cells, taken 360 days after TCRalphabeta/CD19-depleted stem cell transplant. These receptors all come from a male patient aged 2-15 years who had a stem cell transplant for acute lymphoblastic leukemia, so the T cells may come from the graft donor.

Only a few counts were recorded for this clonotype. The rearrangement links TRBV5-1 to TRBJ1-5, with D possibly being TRBD1 (5 bases). The V end was cut by 0 bases, the J end by 9 bases, with 10 bases between. CDR1 and CDR2 (germline): SGHRS, YFSETQ. CDR3 size: 13 residues. CDR3 DNA sequence: TGCGCCAGCAGCTTGGCCGGGGCCCCGCCCCAGCATTTT. It yields the protein CASSLAGAPPQHF.

A few counts support this clonotype. The rearrangement links TRBV14 to TRBJ2-1; D gene uncertain. This CDR3 is built from 15 residues. CDR1 SGHDN and CDR2 FVKESK come from the germline V gene. Between the trimmed V and J ends, which lost 4 bases and 1 base, there was a span of 11 bases. The CDR3 DNA sequence: TGTGCCAGCAGCCGGACCATTGAGTCCTACAATGAGCAGTTCTTC. It encodes CASSRTIESYNEQFF.

The chain employs TRBV5-1 and TRBJ2-5, with 8 nucleotides matching TRBD1. CDR3 length equals 14 residues. After removal of 6 bases from V and 4 bases from J, the junction contained 8 bases not matched to a gene. Germline V lookup: CDR1 SGHRS, CDR2 YFSETQ. In nucleotides, the CDR3 is TGCGCCAGCAAACCGGGACAGGTCGTAGAGACCCAGTACTTC. Amino acids: CASKPGQVVETQYF.

This chain's CDR3 is CASSEFISEGGEEKLFF. In DNA, the CDR3 is TGTGCCAGCAGTGAATTCATCAGCGAGGGAGGGGAAGAAAAACTGTTTTTT. The genes are TRBV25-1 and TRBJ1-4, with TRBD1 as a possible D gene (5 bases). This CDR3 region has 17 residues. Germline V lookup: CDR1 MGHDK, CDR2 SYGVNS. V lost 1 base and J 8 bases, leaving 20 bases between the germline ends.

This rearrangement joins TRBV30 to TRBJ2-4, with a tentative D call TRBD2 (5 bases). V was shortened by 0 bases and J by 4 bases, with 10 bases between the two germline ends. The CDR3 runs 14 residues. From germline, CDR1 is GTSNPN and CDR2 SVGIG (reference sequence). CDR3 nucleotide sequence: TGTGCCTGGAGTGTACGAGGGCCAAAAAACATTCAGTACTTC. Protein: CAWSVRGPKNIQYF. The full variable domain, in which reference TRBV30 and TRBJ2-4 provide the parts outside the CDR3, is SQTIHQWPATLVQPVGSPLSLECTVEGTSNPNLYWYRQAAGRGLQLLFYSVGIGQISSEVPQNLSASRPQDRQFILSSKKLLLSDSGFYLCAWSVRGPKNIQYFGAGTRLSVL.

The chain couples TRBV7-2 to TRBJ2-1; 8 positions match TRBD2. The CDR3 totals 16 residues. V trimming: 1 base; J trimming: 4 bases; junction bases outside the gene matches: 6. The germline CDR1 and CDR2 sequences are SGHTA and FQGNSA. The CDR3: CASSLEASGSYNEQFF. In DNA, the CDR3 is TGTGCCAGCAGCTTAGAGGCTAGCGGGTCATACAATGAGCAGTTCTTC.

There are many counts of this clonotype. The gene calls are TRBV7-2 and TRBJ2-4; 8 bases are a match to TRBD2. The CDR3 consists of 14 residues. The J segment lost 4 bases and the V segment lost 3 bases, leaving 2 bases of the junction unmatched. Germline-derived CDR1 and CDR2 are SGHTA and FQGNSA. The CDR3 bases are TGTGCCAGCAGCTTCCCTAGCGGGAAAAACATTCAGTACTTC. This sequence encodes CASSFPSGKNIQYF. The whole variable domain, remainder taken from reference TRBV7-2 and TRBJ2-4, is GAGVSQSPSNKVTEKGKDVELRCDPISGHTALYWYRQSLGQGLEFLIYFQGNSAPDKSGLPSDRFSAERTGGSVSTLTIQRTQQEDSAVYLCASSFPSGKNIQYFGAGTRLSVL.

V and J are TRBV29-1 and TRBJ2-3; perhaps TRBD1 as D (6 bases). Germline V lookup: CDR1 SQVTM, CDR2 ANQGSEA. Trimming removed 1 base from V and 6 bases from J, with 17 bases in between. This CDR3 region has 15 residues. The CDR3 region is CSVEGVDRPGDTQYF. The CDR3 DNA is TGCAGCGTTGAAGGCGTCGACAGGCCGGGGGATACGCAGTATTTT.

This clonotype was recorded at least ten times. The chain employs TRBV4-3 and TRBJ2-2; D is ambiguous. The CDR3 spans 15 residues. The V gene's germline CDR1 is LGHNA and CDR2 YSLEER. V was trimmed by 1 base and J by 5 bases, leaving 11 bases between them. The CDR3 sequence: CASSQGLDRTGELFF. In DNA form, the CDR3 reads TGCGCCAGCAGCCAAGGGTTAGACCGTACCGGGGAGCTGTTTTTT.

CDR3 region: CASSLRVRGQETQYF. CDR3 DNA: TGTGCCAGCAGTTTAAGGGTTAGGGGACAAGAGACCCAGTACTTC. V gene TRBV12-3 or TRBV12-4 combines with J gene TRBJ2-5, with D perhaps matching TRBD1 (5 bases). This CDR3 comprises 15 residues. Trimming took off 2 bases at V and 2 bases at J, with 12 bases between the two ends.

Ten or more counts support this clonotype. V usage is TRBV12-3 or TRBV12-4 and J usage is TRBJ2-3; possibly TRBD1 or TRBD2 for D (5 bases each). The length of the CDR3 is 14 residues. The germline V and J ends were trimmed by 3 bases and 1 base, with 8 bases remaining between them. The chain's CDR3 is CASSLGRGTDTQYF. CDR3 sequence (DNA): TGTGCCAGCAGTTTGGGGCGGGGCACAGATACGCAGTATTTT.

This clonotype appeared a few times. The chain joins TRBV7-2 to TRBJ2-7; 11 bases line up with TRBD2. V gave up 1 base and J gave up 6 bases; unmatched junction bases: 2. The germline gives CDR1 SGHTA, CDR2 FQGNSA. The CDR3 is 14 amino acids. CDR3 protein: CASSLVSGRAEQYF. The DNA for the CDR3 is TGTGCCAGCAGCTTAGTTAGCGGGAGGGCCGAGCAGTACTTC.

The table lists this clonotype with a few counts. The chain joins TRBV7-2 to TRBJ2-5; no definite D call. The CDR3 length is 14 residues. With 3 bases removed from V and 4 bases from J, the gap between germline ends came to 12 bases. CDR1 and CDR2 from the germline V gene are SGHTA and FQGNSA. The CDR3 region is CASSFGPRGETQYF. The CDR3 DNA sequence: TGTGCCAGCAGCTTTGGCCCCCGTGGAGAGACCCAGTACTTC.

This clonotype came up many times. The CDR3 is CASTLGNMNTEAFF. For the CDR3, the DNA is TGTGCCAGCACCCTTGGGAATATGAACACTGAAGCTTTCTTT. The chain uses TRBV12-3 or TRBV12-4 and TRBJ1-1; D gene uncertain. Trimming took 7 bases from V and 0 from J, leaving 12 bases between them. The CDR3 covers 14 residues.

This clonotype was recorded a few times. V is TRBV20-1 and J is TRBJ2-7, with 7 bases identical to TRBD2. Trimming cost V 2 bases and J 5 bases; bases outside gene matches: 9. This CDR3 region has 14 residues. The V gene's germline CDR1 is DFQATT and CDR2 SNEGSKA (reference sequence). The CDR3 here is CSARRGGSRNEQYF. The CDR3 region has the DNA TGCAGTGCTAGAAGGGGCGGGAGTAGGAACGAGCAGTACTTC.

The chain couples TRBV4-2 to TRBJ2-4, with D possibly being TRBD1 (5 bases). The V and J ends lost 4 bases and 2 bases respectively, with 15 bases between them. The CDR3 extends over 16 amino acids. Germline CDR1 LGHNA, CDR2 YNFKEQ. The CDR3 is CASSLNQRQPKNIQYF. The CDR3 DNA follows: TGTGCCAGCAGCCTCAATCAAAGACAGCCCAAAAACATTCAGTACTTC.

This clonotype was picked up a small number of times. V usage is TRBV27 and J usage is TRBJ2-7; D gene unclear. CDR1 is MNHEY, CDR2 SMNVEV, per germline (reference sequence). CDR3 length: 16 amino acids. Trimming removed 2 bases from V and 3 bases from J, with 17 bases in between. CDR3 DNA sequence: TGTGCCAGCAGTTTAATGCCCCTGAATGGTATCTACGAGCAGTACTTC. Its protein is CASSLMPLNGIYEQYF.

This clonotype was counted a few times. The genes are TRBV11-2 and TRBJ2-7; D remains ambiguous. The CDR3 covers 15 residues. Germline CDR1 reads SGHAT; CDR2 reads FQNNGV. V was clipped by 0 bases and J by 2 bases, with 11 bases between them. The CDR3 loop reads CASSLEAVPTYEQYF. The CDR3 DNA is TGTGCCAGCAGCTTAGAGGCGGTGCCCACCTACGAGCAGTACTTC. The whole variable domain, remainder taken from reference TRBV11-2 and TRBJ2-7, is EAGVAQSPRYKIIEKRQSVAFWCNPISGHATLYWYQQILGQGPKLLIQFQNNGVVDDSQLPKDRFSAERLKGVDSTLKIQPAKLEDSAVYLCASSLEAVPTYEQYFGPGTRLTVT.

This clonotype was seen ten or more times. This rearrangement joins TRBV4-3 to TRBJ2-1; TRBD2 agrees at 9 bases. Germline CDR1 reads LGHNA; CDR2 reads YSLEER. V was pared by 0 bases and J by 7 bases, with 7 bases of the junction left unmatched. The CDR3 loop spans 16 amino acids. The CDR3 bases are TGCGCCAGCAGCCAAGATGGGATAGCGGGAGATAATGAGCAGTTCTTC. Its protein is CASSQDGIAGDNEQFF.

V is TRBV12-3 or TRBV12-4 and J is TRBJ2-5, with D tentatively TRBD1 or TRBD2 (5 bases each). The germline V and J ends were trimmed by 7 bases and 7 bases, with 13 bases remaining between them. This CDR3 contains 12 residues. The CDR3 is CASTSTRGTQYF. The CDR3 DNA sequence: TGTGCCAGCACCAGCACGAGGGGGACCCAGTACTTC.

This clonotype has a handful of counts. The chain carries TRBV12-3 or TRBV12-4 and TRBJ2-7; D is unclear. Trimming took 0 bases from V and 4 from J, leaving 7 bases between them. This CDR3 contains 13 residues. This CDR3 is CASSLAMGYEQYF. Here the CDR3 DNA reads TGTGCCAGCAGTTTAGCGATGGGATACGAGCAGTACTTC.

This clonotype was observed a handful of times. The CDR3 sequence: CASSLLLTSRSTDTQYF. Here the CDR3 DNA reads TGCGCCAGCAGCTTACTACTGACTAGCCGAAGCACAGATACGCAGTATTTT. This sequence joins TRBV5-1 and TRBJ2-3; 7 bases map to TRBD2. V dropped 2 bases and J dropped 0; count of bases not matched to a gene: 9. There are 17 residues in the CDR3. Germline loops: CDR1 SGHRS, CDR2 YFSETQ.

The chain uses TRBV28 and TRBJ2-5, with 10 bases identical to TRBD2. In germline, CDR1 is MDHEN, CDR2 SYDVKM. The CDR3 is made up of 16 amino acids. The CDR3: CASQRGGREGRETQYF. The CDR3 nucleotides are TGTGCTTCCCAGCGGGGGGGCCGGGAGGGCCGGGAGACCCAGTACTTC.

This clonotype was seen more than once but under ten times. The chain carries TRBV5-6 and TRBJ2-2, with D possibly being TRBD1 (5 bases). Trimming took 0 bases from V and 4 from J, leaving 13 bases between them. The CDR3 length is 16 residues. Germline V CDR1 and CDR2: SGHDT, YYEEEE. CDR3 loop: CASSLVGHASTGELFF. The CDR3 bases are TGTGCCAGCAGCTTGGTCGGACACGCGTCCACCGGGGAGCTGTTTTTT.

This clonotype has at least ten counts. This sequence joins TRBV7-2 and TRBJ2-7; TRBD1 might be the D (5 bases). The length of the CDR3 is 13 residues. V was pared by 0 bases and J by 7 bases, with 10 bases between. The germline V gene has CDR1 SGHTA and CDR2 FQGNSA. CDR3 in DNA: TGTGCCAGCAGCTTAGCGGCAGGGTGGGAGCAGTACTTC. Encoded protein: CASSLAAGWEQYF.

The rearrangement joins TRBV6-2 or TRBV6-3 to TRBJ2-1, with TRBD2 as a possible D gene (6 bases). Germline V lookup: CDR1 MNHEY, CDR2 SVGEGT. The CDR3 is 13 amino acids. Trimming took 6 bases from V and 6 from J, leaving 12 bases between them. The CDR3 protein is CASRGGTFNEQFF. In nucleotides, the CDR3 is TGTGCCAGCAGAGGAGGGACCTTCAATGAGCAGTTCTTC.

The chain uses TRBV3-1 and TRBJ2-7; no reliable D call. V shed 4 bases and J shed 3 bases, with 7 bases lying between them. This CDR3 has 12 amino acids. The germline V gene encodes CDR1 LGHDT and CDR2 YNNKEL (reference sequence). The CDR3 bases are TGTGCCAGCAGCCCGAACCGCTACGAGCAGTACTTC. Translating it yields CASSPNRYEQYF.

The chain links TRBV5-6 to TRBJ2-1; 13 positions agree with TRBD2. CDR1 and CDR2 (germline): SGHDT, YYEEEE. The CDR3 consists of 17 residues. The V gene end was trimmed by 5 bases and the J gene end by 7 bases; junction bases not matched to a gene: 12. In DNA form, the CDR3 reads TGTGCCAGCAGTCCTGAGGGGGGACTAGCGGGATTAAATGAGCAGTTCTTC. The encoded protein is CASSPEGGLAGLNEQFF.